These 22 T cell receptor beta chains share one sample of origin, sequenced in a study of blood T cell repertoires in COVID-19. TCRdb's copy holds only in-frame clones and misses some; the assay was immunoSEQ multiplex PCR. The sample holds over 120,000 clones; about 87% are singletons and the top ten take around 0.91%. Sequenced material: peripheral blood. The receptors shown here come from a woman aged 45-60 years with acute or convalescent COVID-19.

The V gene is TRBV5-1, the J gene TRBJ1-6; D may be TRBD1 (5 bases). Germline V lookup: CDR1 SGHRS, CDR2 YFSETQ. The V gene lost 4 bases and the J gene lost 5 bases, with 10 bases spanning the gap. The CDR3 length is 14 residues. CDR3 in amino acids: CASSADRNNSPLHF. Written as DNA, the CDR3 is TGCGCCAGCAGCGCTGACAGAAATAATTCACCCCTCCACTTT.

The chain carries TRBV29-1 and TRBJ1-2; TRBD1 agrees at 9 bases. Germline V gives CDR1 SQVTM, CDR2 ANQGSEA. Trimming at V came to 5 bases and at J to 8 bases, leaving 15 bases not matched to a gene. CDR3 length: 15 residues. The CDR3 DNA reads TGCAGCGTTCCAAAGACGGGGACAGGGTCCAGAGGCTACACCTTC. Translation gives CSVPKTGTGSRGYTF.

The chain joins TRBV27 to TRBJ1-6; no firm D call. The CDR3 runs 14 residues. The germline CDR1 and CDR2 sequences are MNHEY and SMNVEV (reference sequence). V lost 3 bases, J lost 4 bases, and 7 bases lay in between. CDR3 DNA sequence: TGTGCCAGCAGTTTGGTGGAGTATAATTCACCCCTCCACTTT. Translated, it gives CASSLVEYNSPLHF.

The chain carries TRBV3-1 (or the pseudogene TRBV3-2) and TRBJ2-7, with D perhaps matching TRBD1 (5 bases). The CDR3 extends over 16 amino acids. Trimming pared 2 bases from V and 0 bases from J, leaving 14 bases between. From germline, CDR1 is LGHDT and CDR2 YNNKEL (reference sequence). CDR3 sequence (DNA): TGTGCCAGCAGCCAATCGACACTCAGGGTCTCCTACGAGCAGTACTTC. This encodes CASSQSTLRVSYEQYF.

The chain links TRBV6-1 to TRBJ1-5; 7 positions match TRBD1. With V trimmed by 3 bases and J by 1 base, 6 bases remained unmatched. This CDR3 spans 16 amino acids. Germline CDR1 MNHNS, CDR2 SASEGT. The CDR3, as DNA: TGTGCCAGCAGTGACCTAGGGACAGTCAGCAATCAGCCCCAGCATTTT. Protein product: CASSDLGTVSNQPQHF.

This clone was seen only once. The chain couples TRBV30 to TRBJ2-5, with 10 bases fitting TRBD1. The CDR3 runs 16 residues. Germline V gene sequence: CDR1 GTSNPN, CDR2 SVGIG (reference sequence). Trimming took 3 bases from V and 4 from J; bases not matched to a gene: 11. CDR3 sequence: CAWSPTTGGIGETQYF. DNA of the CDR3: TGTGCCTGGAGCCCCACGACAGGGGGCATAGGAGAGACCCAGTACTTC.

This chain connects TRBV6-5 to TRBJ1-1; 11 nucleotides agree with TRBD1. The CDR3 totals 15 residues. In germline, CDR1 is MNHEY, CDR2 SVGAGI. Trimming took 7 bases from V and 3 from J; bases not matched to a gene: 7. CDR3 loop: CASKRDRGIYTEAFF. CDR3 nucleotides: TGTGCCAGCAAGAGGGACAGGGGGATATACACTGAAGCTTTCTTT.

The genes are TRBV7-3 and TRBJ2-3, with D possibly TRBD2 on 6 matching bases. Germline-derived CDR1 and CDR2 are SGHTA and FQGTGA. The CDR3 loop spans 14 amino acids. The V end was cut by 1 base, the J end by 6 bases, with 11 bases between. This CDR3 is CASSLSGELDTQYF. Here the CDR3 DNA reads TGTGCCAGCAGCTTAAGCGGGGAGTTGGATACGCAGTATTTT. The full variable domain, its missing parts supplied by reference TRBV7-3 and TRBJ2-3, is GAGVSQTPSNKVTEKGKYVELRCDPISGHTALYWYRQSLGQGPEFLIYFQGTGAADDSGLPNDRFFAVRPEGSVSTLKIQRTERGDSAVYLCASSLSGELDTQYFGPGTRLTVL.

The CDR3 loop reads CASSPDRSNTEAFF. The CDR3 bases are TGTGCCAGCAGCCCAGACAGGAGTAACACTGAAGCTTTCTTT. The V and J genes are TRBV5-4 and TRBJ1-1; D may be TRBD1 (6 bases). Germline V gene lookup returns CDR1 SGHNT and CDR2 YYREEE (reference sequence). Deletions cut 4 bases from V and 2 bases from J, with 12 bases between. The CDR3 consists of 14 residues.

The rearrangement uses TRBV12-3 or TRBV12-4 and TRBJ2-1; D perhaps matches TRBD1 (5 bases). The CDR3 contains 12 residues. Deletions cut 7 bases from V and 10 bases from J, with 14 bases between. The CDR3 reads CASILAGSEQFF. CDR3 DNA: TGTGCCAGCATTCTTGCAGGGTCCGAGCAGTTCTTC.

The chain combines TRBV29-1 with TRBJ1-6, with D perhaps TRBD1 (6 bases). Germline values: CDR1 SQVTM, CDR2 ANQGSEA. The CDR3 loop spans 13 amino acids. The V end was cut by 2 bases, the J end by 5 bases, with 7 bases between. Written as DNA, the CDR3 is TGCAGCGTTGAAACAGGGAATAATTCACCCCTCCACTTT. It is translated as CSVETGNNSPLHF.

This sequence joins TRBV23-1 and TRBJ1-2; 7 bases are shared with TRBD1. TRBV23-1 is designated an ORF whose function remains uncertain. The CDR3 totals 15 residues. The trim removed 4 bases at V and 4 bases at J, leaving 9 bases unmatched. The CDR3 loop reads CASSPETGATYGYTF. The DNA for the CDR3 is TGCGCCAGCAGTCCAGAAACAGGGGCTACCTATGGCTACACCTTC.

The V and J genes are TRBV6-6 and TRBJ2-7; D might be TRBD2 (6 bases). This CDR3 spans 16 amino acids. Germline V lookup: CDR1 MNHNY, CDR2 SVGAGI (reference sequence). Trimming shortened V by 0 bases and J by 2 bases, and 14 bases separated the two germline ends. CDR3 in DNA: TGTGCCAGCAGTTACTCGCCCCGGGACTCCACCTACGAGCAGTACTTC. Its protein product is CASSYSPRDSTYEQYF.

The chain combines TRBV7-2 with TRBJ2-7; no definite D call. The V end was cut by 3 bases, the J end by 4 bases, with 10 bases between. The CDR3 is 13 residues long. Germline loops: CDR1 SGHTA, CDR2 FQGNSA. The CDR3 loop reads CASSFSGLYEQYF. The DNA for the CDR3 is TGTGCCAGCAGCTTCTCAGGTCTTTACGAGCAGTACTTC.

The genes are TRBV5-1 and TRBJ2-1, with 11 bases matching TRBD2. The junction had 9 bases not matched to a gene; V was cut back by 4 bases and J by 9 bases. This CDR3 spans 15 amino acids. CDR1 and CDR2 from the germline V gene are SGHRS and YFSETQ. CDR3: CASSEKLAGVGEQFF. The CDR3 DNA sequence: TGCGCCAGCAGCGAGAAACTAGCGGGGGTGGGTGAGCAGTTCTTC.

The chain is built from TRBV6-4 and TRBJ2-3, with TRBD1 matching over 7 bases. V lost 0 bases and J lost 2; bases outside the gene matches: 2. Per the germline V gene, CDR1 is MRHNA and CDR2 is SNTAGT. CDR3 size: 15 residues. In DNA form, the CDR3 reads TGTGCCAGCAGTGACTCGGGACAGATCACAGATACGCAGTATTTT. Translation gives CASSDSGQITDTQYF.

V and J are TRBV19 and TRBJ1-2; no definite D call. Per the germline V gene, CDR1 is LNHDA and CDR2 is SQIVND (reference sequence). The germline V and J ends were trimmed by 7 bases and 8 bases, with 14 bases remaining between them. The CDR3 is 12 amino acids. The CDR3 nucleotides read TGTGCCAGTACGATGCCTCCCCGGGGCTACACCTTC. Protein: CASTMPPRGYTF.

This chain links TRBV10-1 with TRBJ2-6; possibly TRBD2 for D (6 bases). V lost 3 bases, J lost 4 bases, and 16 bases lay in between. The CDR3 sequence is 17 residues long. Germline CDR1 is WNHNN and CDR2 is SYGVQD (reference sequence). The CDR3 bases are TGCGCCAGCAGTGATGAGGGAATAGCGGCCGGGGCCAACGTCCTGACTTTC. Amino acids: CASSDEGIAAGANVLTF.

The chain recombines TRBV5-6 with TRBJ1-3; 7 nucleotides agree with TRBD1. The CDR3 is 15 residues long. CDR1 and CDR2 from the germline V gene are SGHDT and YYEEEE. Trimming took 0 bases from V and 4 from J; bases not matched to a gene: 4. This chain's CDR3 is CASSLDRGWGNTIYF. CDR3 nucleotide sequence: TGTGCCAGCAGCTTGGACAGGGGTTGGGGAAACACCATATATTTT.

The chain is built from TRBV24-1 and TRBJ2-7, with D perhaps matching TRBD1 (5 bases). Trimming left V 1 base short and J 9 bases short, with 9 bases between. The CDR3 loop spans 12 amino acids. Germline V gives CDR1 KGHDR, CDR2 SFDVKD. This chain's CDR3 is CATSDFQGTQYF. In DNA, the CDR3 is TGTGCCACCAGTGATTTTCAGGGAACGCAGTACTTC.

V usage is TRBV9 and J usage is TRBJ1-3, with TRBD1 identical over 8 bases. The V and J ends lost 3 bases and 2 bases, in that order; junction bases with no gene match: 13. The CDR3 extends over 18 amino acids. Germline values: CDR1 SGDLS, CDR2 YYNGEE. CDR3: CASSDPQGGPTTGNTIYF. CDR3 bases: TGTGCCAGCAGCGACCCACAGGGGGGGCCAACGACTGGAAACACCATATATTTT.

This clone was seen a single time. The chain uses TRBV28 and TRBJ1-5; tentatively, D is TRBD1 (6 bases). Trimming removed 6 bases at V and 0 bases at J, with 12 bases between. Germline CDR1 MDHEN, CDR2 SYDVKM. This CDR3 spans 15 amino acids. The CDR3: CASRRGGPSNQPQHF. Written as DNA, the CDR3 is TGTGCCAGCAGACGTGGGGGCCCTAGCAATCAGCCCCAGCATTTT.